A single sample gave rise to the 26 T cell receptor beta chains below, sequenced in a study of OX40 agonist ivuxolimab in advanced cancers. Data came from immunoSEQ multiplex PCR; TCRdb stores just in-frame clones and leaves some out. Among about 100,000 clones listed, about 80% were seen once. Material: CD4+ or CD8+ T cells sorted from blood, obtained in a trial of the OX40 agonist ivuxolimab. All receptors come from an adult with an advanced solid tumor such as melanoma, head and neck, liver or kidney cancer.

This rearrangement joins TRBV7-6 to TRBJ1-1, with unresolved D. Trimming took off 3 bases at V and 2 bases at J, with 10 bases between the two ends. CDR3 length: 14 amino acids. CDR1 is SGHVS and CDR2 is FNYEAQ in the germline V gene. This CDR3 is CASSFPAPNTEAFF. DNA of the CDR3: TGTGCCAGCAGCTTCCCAGCACCTAACACTGAAGCTTTCTTT. Using reference TRBV7-6 and TRBJ1-1 for the parts outside the CDR3, the full variable domain is GAGVSQSPRYKVTKRGQDVALRCDPISGHVSLYWYRQALGQGPEFLTYFNYEAQQDKSGLPNDRFSAERPEGSISTLTIQRTEQRDSAMYRCASSFPAPNTEAFFGQGTRLTVV.

The chain combines TRBV9 with TRBJ2-1, with TRBD2 identical over 7 bases. J was trimmed by 9 bases and V by 0 bases; bases with no gene match: 6. This CDR3 comprises 14 residues. The germline CDR1 and CDR2 sequences are SGDLS and YYNGEE. CDR3: CASSVVPGLLEQFF. The CDR3 coding sequence is TGTGCCAGCAGCGTAGTCCCGGGACTACTTGAGCAGTTCTTC.

This sequence joins TRBV5-4 and TRBJ2-2; D is undetermined. The germline V gene encodes CDR1 SGHNT and CDR2 YYREEE (reference sequence). With 5 bases removed from V and 6 bases from J, the gap between germline ends came to 14 bases. The CDR3 contains 14 residues. CDR3 DNA: TGTGCCAGCAGGGAGTCCCCGGCGGCCGGGGAGCTGTTTTTT. Residues: CASRESPAAGELFF.

This sequence joins TRBV30 and TRBJ1-3, with 10 bases lining up with TRBD1. This CDR3 spans 18 amino acids. CDR1 and CDR2 from the germline V gene are GTSNPN and SVGIG (reference sequence). The V and J ends lost 3 bases and 0 bases, in that order; junction bases with no gene match: 11. CDR3 bases: TGTGCCTGGAGCATTAGGACAGGGGGTAAACGCTCTGGAAACACCATATATTTT. It encodes CAWSIRTGGKRSGNTIYF.

This clone was seen just once. This chain uses TRBV5-1 with TRBJ2-1, with 11 bases matching TRBD2. CDR3 length: 18 amino acids. With V trimmed by 6 bases and J by 5 bases, 16 bases remained unmatched. CDR1 and CDR2 from the germline V gene are SGHRS and YFSETQ. The DNA of the CDR3 is TGCGCCAGCAAGGTCGGGCTAGCGGGAGGCCCGCGGGACAATGAGCAGTTCTTC. This translates into CASKVGLAGGPRDNEQFF.

The chain has TRBV5-1 and TRBJ1-2, with 8 bases aligning to TRBD1. The CDR3 runs 18 residues. Germline CDR1 is SGHRS and CDR2 is YFSETQ. Trimming at V came to 4 bases and at J to 4 bases, leaving 18 bases not matched to a gene. CDR3 DNA: TGCGCCAGCAGCACCGCCGGGACAGGTCGCAGAGAGAGCTATGGCTACACCTTC. Translated, it gives CASSTAGTGRRESYGYTF.

The rearrangement uses TRBV7-9 and TRBJ2-1; unclear D gene. V was trimmed by 2 bases and J by 7 bases, leaving 6 bases between them. This CDR3 region has 12 residues. The germline gives CDR1 SEHNR, CDR2 FQNEAQ (reference sequence). The CDR3 DNA sequence: TGTGCCAGCAGCTTAATGTCGAATGAGCAGTTCTTC. The encoded protein is CASSLMSNEQFF.

CDR3 sequence: CASSIIGYEQYF. The DNA of the CDR3 is TGTGCCAGTAGTATTATCGGATACGAGCAGTACTTC. The chain recombines TRBV19 with TRBJ2-7; no definite D call. The CDR3 has 12 amino acids. Germline CDR1 is LNHDA and CDR2 is SQIVND (reference sequence). Trimming pared 3 bases from V and 4 bases from J, leaving 7 bases between.

This chain joins TRBV5-6 and TRBJ1-3; D gene ambiguous. Per germline, CDR1 SGHDT and CDR2 YYEEEE. Deletions cut 1 base from V and 4 bases from J, with 18 bases between. This CDR3 contains 17 residues. The DNA of the CDR3 is TGTGCCAGCAGCTTGAGAACAGCCGTGCCGAGGGGAAACACCATATATTTT. It encodes CASSLRTAVPRGNTIYF.

The chain employs TRBV12-5 and TRBJ2-1; D not resolved. The length of the CDR3 is 12 residues. In germline, CDR1 is LGHNT, CDR2 FRNRAP. V lost 2 bases and J lost 6, with 5 bases in between. CDR3: CASGLLRNEQFF. The CDR3, as DNA: TGTGCTAGTGGTTTGCTCCGCAATGAGCAGTTCTTC.

The chain employs TRBV5-1 and TRBJ2-2; D is unresolved. The CDR3 extends over 12 amino acids. Germline V gives CDR1 SGHRS, CDR2 YFSETQ. The ends were cut back, 4 bases at V and 7 bases at J, with 8 bases in the middle. CDR3 nucleotides: TGCGCCAGCAGCACGCGCAGCGGGGAGCTGTTTTTT. As protein: CASSTRSGELFF.

The chain employs TRBV10-1 and TRBJ2-7; TRBD2 aligns across 9 bases. V dropped 5 bases and J dropped 0; count of bases not matched to a gene: 2. The CDR3 runs to 14 residues. The germline CDR1 and CDR2 sequences are WNHNN and SYGVQD (reference sequence). CDR3 sequence: CASSYSGSSYEQYF. The CDR3 DNA reads as TGCGCCAGCAGTTATAGCGGGAGCTCCTACGAGCAGTACTTC.

Regarding this clone: A junction end diverges from the germline sequence, so it may reflect a read error. V is TRBV18 and J is TRBJ1-2, with 9 positions matching TRBD1. Germline V gene lookup returns CDR1 KGHSH and CDR2 LQKENI. This CDR3 region has 14 residues. The DNA of the CDR3 is TGTGCCAGCTCCCCACAGGGGGCGAACTATGGCTACACCTTC. Its protein product is CASSPQGANYGYTF.

The chain recombines TRBV9 with TRBJ2-2; D not certain. The CDR3 is 14 amino acids. CDR1 and CDR2 (germline): SGDLS, YYNGEE. V lost 0 bases and J 4 bases, leaving 7 bases between the germline ends. CDR3 region: CASSVEARTGELFF. CDR3 DNA: TGTGCCAGCAGCGTAGAAGCGCGCACCGGGGAGCTGTTTTTT.

V usage is TRBV19 and J usage is TRBJ2-6; perhaps D is TRBD1 or TRBD2 (6 bases each). Germline V CDR1 and CDR2: LNHDA, SQIVND (reference sequence). CDR3 size: 15 residues. Trimming removed 3 bases from V and 4 bases from J, with 10 bases in between. The DNA of the CDR3 is TGTGCCAGTAGTATGGGGGCGGGAGGGGCCAACGTCCTGACTTTC. Translated: CASSMGAGGANVLTF.

The V call is TRBV7-9, the J call TRBJ1-5; D is perhaps TRBD1 (5 bases). The CDR3 runs to 17 residues. Germline CDR1 and CDR2: SEHNR and FQNEAQ (reference sequence). Between the trimmed V and J ends, which lost 5 bases and 5 bases, there was a span of 22 bases. Here the CDR3 reads CASSATWTQTRYQPQHF. The CDR3 DNA reads as TGTGCCAGCAGCGCCACTTGGACACAAACGCGTTATCAGCCCCAGCATTTT.

This chain uses TRBV21-1 with TRBJ2-1; TRBD1, the D gene given by the table, was not confirmed from the DNA. TRBV21-1 constitutes a pseudogene. This CDR3 is built from 17 residues. CDR3 in amino acids: CASSKVGDRVGYNEQFF. The DNA for the CDR3 is TGTGCCAGCAGCAAAGTGGGGGACAGGGTGGGCTACAATGAGCAGTTCTTC.

Only a few counts were recorded for this clone. The genes are TRBV7-2 and TRBJ1-2; TRBD1 is a possible D gene (5 bases). Germline V gives CDR1 SGHTA, CDR2 FQGNSA. This CDR3 has 16 amino acids. V lost 5 bases and J lost 3, with 19 bases in between. The chain's CDR3 is CASSPEGTPGYYGYTF. The CDR3, as DNA: TGTGCCAGCAGCCCAGAGGGGACCCCTGGGTACTATGGCTACACCTTC. The full variable domain, completed using reference TRBV7-2 and TRBJ1-2, is GAGVSQSPSNKVTEKGKDVELRCDPISGHTALYWYRQSLGQGLEFLIYFQGNSAPDKSGLPSDRFSAERTGGSVSTLTIQRTQQEDSAVYLCASSPEGTPGYYGYTFGSGTRLTVV.

CDR3 coding DNA: TGTGCCAGCAGCCAAGGAGGACATAGGAACACTGAAGCTTTCTTT. This sequence encodes CASSQGGHRNTEAFF. The gene calls are TRBV7-9 and TRBJ1-1; D may be TRBD1 (5 bases). The CDR3 contains 15 residues. Germline V lookup: CDR1 SEHNR, CDR2 FQNEAQ (reference sequence). The V end lost 5 bases, the J end lost 1 base, and 14 bases lay between the germline ends.

V and J are TRBV6-5 and TRBJ2-7, with D tentatively TRBD1 or TRBD2 (5 bases each). Germline CDR1 reads MNHEY; CDR2 reads SVGAGI. The CDR3 totals 15 residues. V lost 2 bases, J lost 0 bases, and 11 bases lay in between. In DNA form, the CDR3 reads TGTGCCAGCAGTTACGGGACGCCATTCTCCTACGAGCAGTACTTC. This encodes CASSYGTPFSYEQYF.

The chain couples TRBV7-6 to TRBJ1-1; D not resolved. Trimming took 4 bases from V and 0 from J, leaving 6 bases between them. This CDR3 has 13 residues. Germline lookup yields CDR1 SGHVS and CDR2 FNYEAQ. CDR3 amino acids: CASSYELNTEAFF. For the CDR3, the DNA is TGTGCCAGCAGCTATGAACTGAACACTGAAGCTTTCTTT.

This sequence joins TRBV6-6 and TRBJ1-1; D is uncertain. V lost 2 bases and J 4 bases, leaving 8 bases between the germline ends. CDR3 length equals 13 residues. Germline V CDR1 and CDR2: MNHNY, SVGAGI (reference sequence). The CDR3 sequence is CASSYRDSTEAFF. The CDR3 bases are TGTGCCAGCAGTTACAGGGATAGCACTGAAGCTTTCTTT.

This clone was detected a few times. The chain joins TRBV5-6 to TRBJ2-1; D is ambiguous. The germline gives CDR1 SGHDT, CDR2 YYEEEE. The CDR3 spans 13 residues. With 0 bases removed from V and 5 bases from J, the gap between germline ends came to 6 bases. CDR3 amino acids: CASSLAANNEQFF. The CDR3 DNA reads as TGTGCCAGCAGCTTGGCGGCCAACAATGAGCAGTTCTTC.

This clone occurred once. V is TRBV2 and J is TRBJ2-1; D gene uncertain. CDR3 length: 12 amino acids. CDR1 and CDR2 from the germline V gene are SNHLY and FYNNEI. The germline V and J ends were trimmed by 2 bases and 8 bases, with 7 bases remaining between them. The chain's CDR3 is CASSEQAHEQFF. CDR3 bases: TGTGCCAGCAGTGAACAAGCCCATGAGCAGTTCTTC.

This chain uses TRBV7-2 with TRBJ1-4, with 9 bases aligning to TRBD1. Trimming took 5 bases from V and 11 from J; bases not matched to a gene: 9. This CDR3 region has 14 residues. CDR1 SGHTA and CDR2 FQGNSA come from the germline V gene. CDR3 sequence: CASSGRDRVGKLFF. The DNA for the CDR3 is TGTGCCAGCAGCGGAAGGGACAGGGTGGGCAAACTGTTTTTT.

The V and J genes are TRBV7-2 and TRBJ2-3, with D unresolved. V was pared by 1 base and J by 6 bases, with 11 bases between. Germline values: CDR1 SGHTA, CDR2 FQGNSA. CDR3 length equals 14 residues. The CDR3 DNA is TGTGCCAGCAGCTTAGGGCACCCGCGGGATACGCAGTATTTT. Amino acids: CASSLGHPRDTQYF. Looking up the rest from reference TRBV7-2 and TRBJ2-3 gives the full variable domain: GAGVSQSPSNKVTEKGKDVELRCDPISGHTALYWYRQSLGQGLEFLIYFQGNSAPDKSGLPSDRFSAERTGGSVSTLTIQRTQQEDSAVYLCASSLGHPRDTQYFGPGTRLTVL.